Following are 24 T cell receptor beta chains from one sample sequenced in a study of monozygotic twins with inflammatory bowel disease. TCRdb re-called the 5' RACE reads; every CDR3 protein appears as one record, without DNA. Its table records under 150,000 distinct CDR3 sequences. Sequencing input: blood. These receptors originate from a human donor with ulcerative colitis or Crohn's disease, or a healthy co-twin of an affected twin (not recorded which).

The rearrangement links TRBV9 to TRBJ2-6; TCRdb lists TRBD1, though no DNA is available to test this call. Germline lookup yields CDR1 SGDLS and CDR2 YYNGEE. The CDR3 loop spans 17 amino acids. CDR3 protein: CASSPKQGSSGANVLTF.

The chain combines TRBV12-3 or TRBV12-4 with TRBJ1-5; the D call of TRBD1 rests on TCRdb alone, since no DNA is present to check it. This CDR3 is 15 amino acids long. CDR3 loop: CASSPQRQGIQPQHF.

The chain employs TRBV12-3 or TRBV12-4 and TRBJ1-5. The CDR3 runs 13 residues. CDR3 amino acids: CASAGSGNQPQHF.

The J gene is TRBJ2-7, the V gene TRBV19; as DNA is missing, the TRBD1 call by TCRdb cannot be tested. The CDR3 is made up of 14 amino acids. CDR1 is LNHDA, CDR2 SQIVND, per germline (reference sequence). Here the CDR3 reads CASSPERGRYEQYF.

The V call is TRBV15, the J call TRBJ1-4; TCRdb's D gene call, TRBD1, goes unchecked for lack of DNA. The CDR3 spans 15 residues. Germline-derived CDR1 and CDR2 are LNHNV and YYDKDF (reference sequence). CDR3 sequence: CATSGQTGINEKLFF.

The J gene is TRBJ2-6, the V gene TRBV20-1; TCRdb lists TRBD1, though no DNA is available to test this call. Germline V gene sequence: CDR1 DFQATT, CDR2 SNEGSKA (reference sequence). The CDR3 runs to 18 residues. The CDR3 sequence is CSARDFHRGTGGANVLTF.

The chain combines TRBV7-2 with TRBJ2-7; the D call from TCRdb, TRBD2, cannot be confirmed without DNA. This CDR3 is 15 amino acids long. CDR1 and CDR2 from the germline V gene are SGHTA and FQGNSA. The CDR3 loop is CASSSGGTSSYEQYF.

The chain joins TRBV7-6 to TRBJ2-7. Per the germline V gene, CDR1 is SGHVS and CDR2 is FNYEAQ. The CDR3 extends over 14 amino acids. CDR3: CASSSQYSSYEQYF.

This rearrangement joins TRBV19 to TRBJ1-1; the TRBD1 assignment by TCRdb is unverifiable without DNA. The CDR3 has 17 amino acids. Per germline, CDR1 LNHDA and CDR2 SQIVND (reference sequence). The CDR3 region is CASSSLSRAGFFPEAFF. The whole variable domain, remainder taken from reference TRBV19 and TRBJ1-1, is DGGITQSPKYLFRKEGQNVTLSCEQNLNHDAMYWYRQDPGQGLRLIYYSQIVNDFQKGDIAEGYSVSREKKESFPLTVTSAQKNPTAFYLCASSSLSRAGFFPEAFFGQGTRLTVV.

The CDR3 protein is CASSLGDRHHQPQHF. The V call is TRBV7-9, the J call TRBJ1-5; there is no DNA to check the TCRdb D call of TRBD1. Germline-derived CDR1 and CDR2 are SEHNR and FQNEAQ (reference sequence). The CDR3 sequence is 15 residues long.

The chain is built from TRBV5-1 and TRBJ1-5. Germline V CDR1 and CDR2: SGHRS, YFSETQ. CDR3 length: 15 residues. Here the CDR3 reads CASSLTGRGDQPQHF.

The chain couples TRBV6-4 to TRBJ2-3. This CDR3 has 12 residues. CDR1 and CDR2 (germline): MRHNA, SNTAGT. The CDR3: CTSEDSTDTQYF.

The CDR3 region is CATGTQAGANVLTF. The V and J genes are TRBV24-1 and TRBJ2-6; the D call from TCRdb, TRBD1, cannot be confirmed without DNA. This CDR3 has 14 residues. Germline V lookup: CDR1 KGHDR, CDR2 SFDVKD.

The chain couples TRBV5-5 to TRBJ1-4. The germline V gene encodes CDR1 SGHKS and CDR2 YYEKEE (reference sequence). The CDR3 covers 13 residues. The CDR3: CASSLSSNEKLFF.

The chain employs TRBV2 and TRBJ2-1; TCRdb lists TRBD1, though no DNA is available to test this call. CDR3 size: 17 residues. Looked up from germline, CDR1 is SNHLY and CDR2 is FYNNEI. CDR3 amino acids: CASSGSGGTMSYNEQFF.

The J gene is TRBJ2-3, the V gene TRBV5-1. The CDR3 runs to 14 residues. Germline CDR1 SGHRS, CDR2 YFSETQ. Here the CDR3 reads CASSLERTTDTQYF. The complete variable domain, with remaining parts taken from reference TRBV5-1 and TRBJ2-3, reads KAGVTQTPRYLIKTRGQQVTLSCSPISGHRSVSWYQQTPGQGLQFLFEYFSETQRNKGNFPGRFSGRQFSNSRSEMNVSTLELGDSALYLCASSLERTTDTQYFGPGTRLTVL.

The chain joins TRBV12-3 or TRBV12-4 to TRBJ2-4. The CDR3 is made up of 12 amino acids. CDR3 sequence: CASSTPIQKTYF.

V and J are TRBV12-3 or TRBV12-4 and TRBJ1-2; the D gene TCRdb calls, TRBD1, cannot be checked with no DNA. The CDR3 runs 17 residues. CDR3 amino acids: CASSLFPPGTSNYGYTF.

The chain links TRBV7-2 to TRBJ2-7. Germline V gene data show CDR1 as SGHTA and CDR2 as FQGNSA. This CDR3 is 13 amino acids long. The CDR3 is CASSLDYRVEQYF.

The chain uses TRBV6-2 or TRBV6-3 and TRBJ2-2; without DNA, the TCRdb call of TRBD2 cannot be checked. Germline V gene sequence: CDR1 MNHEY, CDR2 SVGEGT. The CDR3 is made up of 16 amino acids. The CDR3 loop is CASSYGLAGNTGELFF.

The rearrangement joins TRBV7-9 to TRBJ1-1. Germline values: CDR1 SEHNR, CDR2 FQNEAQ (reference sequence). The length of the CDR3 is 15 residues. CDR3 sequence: CASRGLAPKHPEAFF.

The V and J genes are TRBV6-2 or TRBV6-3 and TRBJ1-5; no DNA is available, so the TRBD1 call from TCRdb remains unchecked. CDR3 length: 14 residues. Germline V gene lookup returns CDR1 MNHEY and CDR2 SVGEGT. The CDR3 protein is CASSPGGTNQPQHF.

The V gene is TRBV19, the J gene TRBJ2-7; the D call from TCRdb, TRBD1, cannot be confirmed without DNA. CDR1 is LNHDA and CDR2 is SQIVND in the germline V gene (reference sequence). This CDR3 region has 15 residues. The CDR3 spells CASTAGPEQGENQYF.

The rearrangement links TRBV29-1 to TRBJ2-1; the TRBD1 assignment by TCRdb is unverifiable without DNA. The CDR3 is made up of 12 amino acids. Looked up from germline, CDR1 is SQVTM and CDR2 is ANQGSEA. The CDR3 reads CSVGGRPNEQFF.